A selection of T cell receptor beta chains follows, all from one sample in a study of CD8 T cells in ankylosing spondylitis. TCRdb recomputed calls from the 5' RACE reads with MiXCR, one row per CDR3 protein. The sample holds nearly 250,000 distinct CDR3 sequences; roughly 32% are singletons and the top ten take 3.5% to 4.5%. Sequenced input: blood, either unsorted or a sorted T cell fraction (not recorded which). Receptors originate from a male donor with ankylosing spondylitis or in good health (not recorded which). Both conserved end residues are trimmed from each CDR3.

cdr3_aa v_call cdr3_length
ASSLAGSPTYEQY TRBV28 13
ASSTRDRGHEQY TRBV7-2 12
ASSYANRGQGYGYT TRBV28 14
ASSLVGQAGHEQY TRBV5-1 13
ASSLGTGVY TRBV7-9 9
ASPPDRNTEAF TRBV7-9 11
AISGKQHTGTATDTQY TRBV10-3 16
ASSPYPGAWGNTIY TRBV7-2 14
ASSPPGVGQPQH TRBV4-1 12
SARVSGANVLT TRBV20-1 11
SAPRAGGTGELF TRBV20-1 12
ASSGSYNEQF TRBV27 10
ASSLRPGSTDTQY TRBV5-1 13
AIRPPFSYEQY TRBV10-3 11
SAAPGLAGVTDTQY TRBV20-1 14
ATSDLHPGQGWNEQF TRBV24-1 15
AISEWTGEADTQY TRBV10-3 13
ASSPGPGQVEQF TRBV7-7 12
ASQRDTGELF TRBV9 10
ASKELEGPNYGYT TRBV5-1 13
ASSETGTTEQF TRBV10-1 11
ASSPRQLTGEQY TRBV6-1 12
ASSLTGMSHNEQF TRBV28 13
ASSPPKGAGQF TRBV11-2 11
SAILDTQY TRBV20-1 8
ASSPGTKNSPLH TRBV6-1 12
ASRPWTGETQY TRBV12-3/TRBV12-4 11
SASRLGGARSAF TRBV20-1 12
SARGYDYEQY TRBV20-1 10
ASSFERGLSGYT TRBV5-1 12
SARGLSPVGRYNEQF TRBV20-1 15
SVAWAATYGYT TRBV29-1 11
ASSPGTSGGTLADTQY TRBV7-8 16
SHKTDYYEQY TRBV20-1 10
ATSDTQGRPANYGYT TRBV24-1 15
ASSLGSRGSLSGANVLT TRBV11-1 17
SARTLTLANYGYT TRBV20-1 13
ASGGTFEETQY TRBV7-9 11
ASSLPGNTIY TRBV7-8 10
ASSFEGSEAF TRBV5-1 10
ASSVASGAALGRNEQF TRBV9 16
CARASGGLTDTQY TRBV20-1 13
GGGPGPDHEQY TRBV30 11
ASSPARNYEQY TRBV18 11
ASSGAGAADTQY TRBV12-3/TRBV12-4 12